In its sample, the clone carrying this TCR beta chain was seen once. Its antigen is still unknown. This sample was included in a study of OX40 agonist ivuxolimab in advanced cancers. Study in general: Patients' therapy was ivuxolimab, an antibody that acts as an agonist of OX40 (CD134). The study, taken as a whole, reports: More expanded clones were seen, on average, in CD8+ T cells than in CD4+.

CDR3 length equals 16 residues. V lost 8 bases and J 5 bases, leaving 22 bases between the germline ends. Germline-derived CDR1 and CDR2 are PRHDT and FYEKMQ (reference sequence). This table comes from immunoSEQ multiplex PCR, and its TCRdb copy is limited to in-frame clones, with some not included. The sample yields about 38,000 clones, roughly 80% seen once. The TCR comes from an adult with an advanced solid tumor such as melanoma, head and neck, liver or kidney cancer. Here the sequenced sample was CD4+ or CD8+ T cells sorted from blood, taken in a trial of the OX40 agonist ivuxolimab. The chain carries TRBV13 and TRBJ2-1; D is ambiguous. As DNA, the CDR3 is TGTGCCAGCCAGGACCAGCAGGAGCGTCGGGACAATGAGCAGTTCTTC. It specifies CASQDQQERRDNEQFF.